This T cell receptor beta chain came from a study of cytomegalovirus exposure and HLA in healthy donors. Looking at the study overall: Around 81% of 398 genotyped donors fell in the Caucasian-associated ancestry cluster.

This CDR3 contains 17 residues. To note about this clone: The antigen remains undetermined.

Use of 60 Vbeta and 13 Jbeta primers characterized the PCR. Here immunoSEQ multiplex PCR was the method, and the copy in TCRdb shows in-frame clones only, minus some. Among about 130,000 clones listed, roughly 88% were seen once. Findings and limits, study-wide: Common viral pathogens seemed, in a later analysis, to connect with several of the most significant clusters.

The sequencing sample was made of PBMCs. The TCR originated in a boy between 10 and 17 years old in good health and CMV-seronegative. The V gene is TRBV21-1, the J gene TRBJ1-5; TRBD1 reflects the table's D call only, with no check against the DNA. TRBV21-1 is classified as a pseudogene. The CDR3 sequence: CASSSLRTSDSNQPQHF. The DNA for the CDR3 is TGTGCCAGCAGCTCGTTGCGGACAAGCGATAGCAATCAGCCCCAGCATTTT.